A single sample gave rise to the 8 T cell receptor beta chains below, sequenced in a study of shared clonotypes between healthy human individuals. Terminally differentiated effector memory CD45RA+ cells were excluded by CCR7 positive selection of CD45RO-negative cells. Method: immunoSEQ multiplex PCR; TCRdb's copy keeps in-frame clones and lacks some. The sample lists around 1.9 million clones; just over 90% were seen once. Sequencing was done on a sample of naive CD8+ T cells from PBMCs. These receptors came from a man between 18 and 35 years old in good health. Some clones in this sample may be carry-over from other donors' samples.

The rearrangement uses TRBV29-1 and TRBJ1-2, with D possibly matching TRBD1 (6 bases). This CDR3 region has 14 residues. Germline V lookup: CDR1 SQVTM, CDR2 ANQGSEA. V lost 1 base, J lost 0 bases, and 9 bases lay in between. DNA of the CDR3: TGCAGCGTTGAAGGGGGGGCGGCTAACTATGGCTACACCTTC. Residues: CSVEGGAANYGYTF.

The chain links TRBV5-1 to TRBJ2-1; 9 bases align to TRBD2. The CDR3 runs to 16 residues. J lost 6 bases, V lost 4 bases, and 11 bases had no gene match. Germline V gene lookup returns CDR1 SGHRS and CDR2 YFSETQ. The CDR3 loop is CASSTLGGRAGNEQFF. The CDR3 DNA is TGCGCCAGCAGCACGTTGGGCGGGAGGGCCGGCAATGAGCAGTTCTTC.

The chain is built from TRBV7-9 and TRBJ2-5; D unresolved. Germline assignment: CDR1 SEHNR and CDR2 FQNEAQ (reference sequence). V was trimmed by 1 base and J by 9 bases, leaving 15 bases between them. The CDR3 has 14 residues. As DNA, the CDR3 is TGTGCCAGCAGCTTAGTCTCTTCCCTCGGGTCCCAGTACTTC. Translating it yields CASSLVSSLGSQYF.

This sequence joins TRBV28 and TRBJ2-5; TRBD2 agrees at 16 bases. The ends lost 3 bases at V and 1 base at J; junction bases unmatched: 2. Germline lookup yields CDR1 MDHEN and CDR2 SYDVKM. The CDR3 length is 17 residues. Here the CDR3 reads CASSLGTSGRVQETQYF. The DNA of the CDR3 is TGTGCCAGCAGTTTGGGGACTAGCGGGAGGGTCCAAGAGACCCAGTACTTC.

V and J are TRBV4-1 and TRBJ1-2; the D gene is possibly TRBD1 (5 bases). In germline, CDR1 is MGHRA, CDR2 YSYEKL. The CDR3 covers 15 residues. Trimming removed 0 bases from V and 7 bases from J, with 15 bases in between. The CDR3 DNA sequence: TGCGCCAGCAGCCAAGAGTCGACGGGGACCCCTGGCTACACCTTC. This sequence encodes CASSQESTGTPGYTF.

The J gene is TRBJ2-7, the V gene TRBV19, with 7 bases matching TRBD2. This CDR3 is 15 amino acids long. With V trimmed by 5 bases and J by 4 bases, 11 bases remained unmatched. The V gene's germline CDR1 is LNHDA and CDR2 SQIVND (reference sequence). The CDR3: CASSGVAGALYEQYF. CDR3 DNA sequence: TGTGCCAGTAGTGGGGTAGCGGGTGCCTTGTACGAGCAGTACTTC. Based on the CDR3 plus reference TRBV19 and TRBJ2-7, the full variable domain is DGGITQSPKYLFRKEGQNVTLSCEQNLNHDAMYWYRQDPGQGLRLIYYSQIVNDFQKGDIAEGYSVSREKKESFPLTVTSAQKNPTAFYLCASSGVAGALYEQYFGPGTRLTVT.

This CDR3 reads CASLRGVATTDTQYF. The CDR3 nucleotides are TGTGCCAGCCTCCGGGGGGTGGCCACCACAGATACGCAGTATTTT. This chain joins TRBV10-3 and TRBJ2-3; 7 bases fit TRBD2. J was trimmed by 2 bases and V by 10 bases; bases with no gene match: 12. This CDR3 region has 15 residues. Germline V CDR1 and CDR2: ENHRY, SYGVKD.

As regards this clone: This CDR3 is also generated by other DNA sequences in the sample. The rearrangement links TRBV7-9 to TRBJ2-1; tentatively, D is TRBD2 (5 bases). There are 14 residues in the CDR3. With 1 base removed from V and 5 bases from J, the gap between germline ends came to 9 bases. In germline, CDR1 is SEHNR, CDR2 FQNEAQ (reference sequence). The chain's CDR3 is CASSLVAGDNEQFF. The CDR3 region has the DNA TGTGCCAGCAGCTTAGTAGCCGGGGACAATGAGCAGTTCTTC.